This T cell receptor (beta chain) was sequenced in a study of shared clonotypes between healthy human individuals. TCRdb's copy holds only in-frame clones and misses some; the assay was immunoSEQ multiplex PCR. The table lists more than 2 million clones, 80% to 95% of them singletons. CD45RO-negative, CCR7-selected cells formed the naive CD8 fraction, which excluded terminally differentiated effector memory CD45RA+ cells. All of the donors resided in Nashville, Tennessee, and each was a Caucasian adult. This sequence was found in a man aged 18 to 30 in good health. Some clones in this sample may be carry-over from other donors' samples. The sequenced sample consisted of naive CD8+ T cells from PBMCs.

The CDR3 sequence is CASSSVTGDGEKLFF. CDR3 DNA sequence: TGTGCCAGCAGCTCAGTGACAGGGGATGGGGAAAAACTGTTTTTT. The J gene is TRBJ1-4, the V gene TRBV13; 8 nucleotides agree with TRBD1. The germline V gene encodes CDR1 PRHDT and CDR2 FYEKMQ (reference sequence). Losses at the gene ends were 4 bases for V and 8 bases for J; bases not matched to a gene: 9. The CDR3 is made up of 15 amino acids.